A selection of T cell receptor beta chains follows, all from one sample in a study of CD8 T cells in Susac syndrome. TCRdb passed the immunoSEQ multiplex PCR reads through MiXCR, listing each CDR3 protein once. The data hold 250,000 or so distinct CDR3 sequences, with over 85% observed a single time. The specimen was CD4+ T cells from PBMCs. The receptors stem from a human donor with multiple sclerosis. CDR3s include the opening cysteine and the closing phenylalanine or tryptophan. The order of the fields is D gene, clone size, J gene, V gene, CDR3 DNA, CDR3 protein. The D gene is left open where the match is weak. Some rows mark clone size as missing; the rest say once, few, many or name a class of expanded clone.

>NA|NA|TRBJ2-1|TRBV12-3/TRBV12-4
TGTGCCAGCAGTATGGACCGTTTGTCCTACAATGAGCAGTTCTTC
CASSMDRLSYNEQFF
>NA|NA|TRBJ2-7|TRBV2
TGTGCCAGCAAAGCTGGCAGTTTCTACGAGCAGTACTTC
CASKAGSFYEQYF
>NA|NA|TRBJ1-4|TRBV30
TGTGCCTTCAACCGGGGGACTAATGAAAAACTGTTTTTT
CAFNRGTNEKLFF
>TRBD2|NA|TRBJ2-5|TRBV10-3
TGTGCCATCAGCGCCGGGGGGTTAGAAGAGACCCAGTACTTC
CAISAGGLEETQYF
>TRBD1|NA|TRBJ1-1|TRBV19
TGTGCCAGTAGTATCGGACAGGGGGCGCCGTACACTGAAGCTTTCTTT
CASSIGQGAPYTEAFF
>TRBD2|NA|TRBJ2-5|TRBV20-1
TGCAGTGCTAGAGATCCCACTAGCGGGGGGCTGCGAGAGACCCAGTACTTC
CSARDPTSGGLRETQYF
>NA|NA|TRBJ2-7|TRBV7-6
TGTGCCAGCAGCGAACGACAGGAGAGCTCCTACGAGCAGTACTTC
CASSERQESSYEQYF
>NA|NA|TRBJ1-1|TRBV12-3/TRBV12-4
TGTGCCAGCAGTTTTGGCAGGTTCCAGACTGAAGCTTTCTTT
CASSFGRFQTEAFF
>NA|NA|TRBJ2-1|TRBV3-1
TGTGCCAGCAGCCAGTCGGGACTTACTCTCGGGAATGAGCAGTTCTTC
CASSQSGLTLGNEQFF
>TRBD1|NA|TRBJ1-1|TRBV15
TGTGCCACCAGCAGACCAGGGGGCTACACTGAAGCTTTCTTT
CATSRPGGYTEAFF
>TRBD1|NA|TRBJ2-3|TRBV3-1
TGTGCCAGCAGCCAACTTGGGACAGGGCTTAGCACAGATACGCAGTATTTT
CASSQLGTGLSTDTQYF
>TRBD1|NA|TRBJ1-1|TRBV18
TGTGCCAGCTCTCAGACAGGGCCCTTGGGAAACACTGAAGCTTTCTTT
CASSQTGPLGNTEAFF
>NA|NA|TRBJ1-4|TRBV9
TGTGCCAGCAGCGTAGGACAGAGGGGCGGTAATGAAAAACTGTTTTTT
CASSVGQRGGNEKLFF
>TRBD1|NA|TRBJ1-2|TRBV10-2
TGCGCCAGCATTGGGACAGGGGGCGCTTCTGGCTACACCTTC
CASIGTGGASGYTF
>NA|NA|TRBJ1-5|TRBV28
TGTGCCAGCAGTTTATGGTCAGGGGAAAATCAGCCCCAGCATTTT
CASSLWSGENQPQHF
>NA|NA|TRBJ1-4|TRBV6-5
TGTGCCAGCAGTTACTCGAACAGGATTAATGAAAAACTGTTTTTT
CASSYSNRINEKLFF
>NA|NA|TRBJ1-4|TRBV13
TGTGCCAGCAGCCTAGGGTCTACGGGCTATGAAAAACTGTTTTTT
CASSLGSTGYEKLFF
>TRBD1|NA|TRBJ1-3|TRBV18
TGTGCCAGCTCACAGGGACAGGGACTTGGAACTGGAAACACCATATATTTT
CASSQGQGLGTGNTIYF
>TRBD2|once|TRBJ2-2|TRBV28
TGTGCCAGCCTTAGCGGGGGGTACACCGGGGAGCTGTTTTTT
CASLSGGYTGELFF
>TRBD1|NA|TRBJ1-6|TRBV20-1
TGCAGTGCTAGATCCGACAGGGGCGACCCTTCCTATAATTCACCCCTCCACTTT
CSARSDRGDPSYNSPLHF
>NA|once|TRBJ2-4|TRBV29-1
TGCAGCGCCCGGGCCCAGGGGGAGGGCATTCAGTACTTC
CSARAQGEGIQYF
>NA|NA|TRBJ2-3|TRBV7-2
TGTGCCAGCAGCACCATAGGAACTGAACCAGATACGCAGTATTTT
CASSTIGTEPDTQYF
>TRBD1|NA|TRBJ2-2|TRBV5-1
TGCGCCAGCAGCTTGTCACAGGGGCGAGGCGAGGCCGGGGAGCTGTTTTTT
CASSLSQGRGEAGELFF
>TRBD2|NA|TRBJ2-2|TRBV6-1
TGTGCCAGCAACCCGGGACTAGCGGGAGCCGGGGGAACCGGGGAGCTGTTTTTT
CASNPGLAGAGGTGELFF
>NA|once|TRBJ2-2|TRBV10-1
TGCGCCAGCAGCAGGGATCAGGCCACCGGGGAGCTGTTTTTT
CASSRDQATGELFF
>NA|NA|TRBJ1-2|TRBV24-1
TGTGCCACCAGTGACCCGGGCCCTACAGGCTACACCTTC
CATSDPGPTGYTF